The rows below give T cell receptor beta chains drawn from one sample of a study of blood T cell repertoires in COVID-19. Sequencing used immunoSEQ multiplex PCR; TCRdb keeps in-frame clones, though not all of them. The data hold about 180,000 clones, with 86% observed a single time. Sequencing was done on a sample of PBMCs or T cells enriched from blood (not recorded which). These receptor sequences come from a woman aged 25-40 years who had recovered from COVID-19. CDR3s include the opening cysteine and the closing phenylalanine or tryptophan. Fields, in order: V gene, clone size, D gene, J gene, CDR3 DNA, CDR3 protein. The D gene is left open where the match is weak. Some rows have no size entry. The others give once, few or many, or a class for an expanded clone.

>TRBV7-9|NA|TRBD1|TRBJ1-1
TGTGCCAGCAGCCTAAATCCGGGACAGGGGGCTTACGACACTGAAGCTTTCTTT
CASSLNPGQGAYDTEAFF
>TRBV2|NA|TRBD2|TRBJ2-3
TGTGCCAGCAGTACTATGACTAGCGGGAGAGACGGAGATACGCAGTATTTT
CASSTMTSGRDGDTQYF
>TRBV3-1/TRBV3-2|NA|NA|TRBJ2-1
TGTGCCAGCAGCCAATTAGCGGACCGACAGTTCTTC
CASSQLADRQFF
>TRBV7-3|NA|TRBD2|TRBJ2-1
TGTGCCAGCAGCCCCTCATGGACTAGCGGGAGTAGGTATGAGCAGTTCTTC
CASSPSWTSGSRYEQFF
>TRBV30|NA|NA|TRBJ1-2
TGTGCCTGGAGTGTGAGGCAGGGCCTAGGCTACACCTTC
CAWSVRQGLGYTF
>TRBV3-1/TRBV3-2|NA|TRBD2|TRBJ2-1
TGTGCCAGCAGCCTCCTAGCGGGAGACAATGAGCAGTTCTTC
CASSLLAGDNEQFF
>TRBV7-6|NA|TRBD2|TRBJ2-3
TGTGCCAGCAGCTTAACTAGCGGCACGCAGTATTTT
CASSLTSGTQYF
>TRBV7-3|NA|NA|TRBJ2-5
TGTGCCAGCAGCCCTCAGGGCCCCGGCGAGACCCAGTACTTC
CASSPQGPGETQYF
>TRBV27|NA|TRBD1|TRBJ1-6
TGTGCCAGCAGTTCGCGGACAGGGATCGATTCACCCCTCCACTTT
CASSSRTGIDSPLHF
>TRBV18|NA|TRBD1|TRBJ2-7
TGTGCCAGCTCACCAGTTGGGACAGGGGGGGAAGAGCAGTACTTC
CASSPVGTGGEEQYF
>TRBV28|NA|TRBD1|TRBJ1-2
TGTGCCAGCAGTTTACTGGACAGGGGGCAGGGTGGCTACACCTTC
CASSLLDRGQGGYTF
>TRBV11-2|NA|NA|TRBJ2-3
TGTGCCAGCAGTTTGAGAACAGATACGCAGTATTTT
CASSLRTDTQYF
>TRBV5-1|few|TRBD1|TRBJ1-2
TGCGCCAGCAGCTTGACAGGGGAATTAAGCTACACCTTC
CASSLTGELSYTF
>TRBV3-1/TRBV3-2|NA|TRBD2|TRBJ2-1
TGTGCCAGCAGCCCTAAGACTAGCGGGAGTGGAGGTGAGCAGTTCTTC
CASSPKTSGSGGEQFF
>TRBV2|NA|TRBD1|TRBJ2-2
TGTGCCAGCAGGGGACAGGGAGGTAACACCGGGGAGCTGTTTTTT
CASRGQGGNTGELFF
>TRBV28|NA|TRBD1|TRBJ2-5
TGTGCCAGCAGTTTATCCCAACAGGGGAAGGGGACCCAGTACTTC
CASSLSQQGKGTQYF
>TRBV6-1|NA|TRBD2|TRBJ2-1
TGTGCCAGCAGTGAAGGCGGACTAGCGGGAGCGAAGCAGTTCTTC
CASSEGGLAGAKQFF
>TRBV4-2|NA|TRBD1|TRBJ1-2
TGTGCCAGCAGCCAAGGGAAGGGGGCGGATGGCTACACCTTC
CASSQGKGADGYTF
>TRBV6-5|NA|TRBD1|TRBJ1-3
TGTGCCAGCAGGCAGGGGGGCTCTGGAAACACCATATATTTT
CASRQGGSGNTIYF
>TRBV15|NA|TRBD1|TRBJ2-7
TGTGCCACCAGCGGCGGCCGGGACAGCCTTCGTATGTCCTACGAGCAGTACTTC
CATSGGRDSLRMSYEQYF
>TRBV7-6|NA|NA|TRBJ2-1
TGTGCCAGCAGCCCAAGGACAGCCCGGAATGAGCAGTTCTTC
CASSPRTARNEQFF
>TRBV3-1/TRBV3-2|NA|TRBD2|TRBJ2-1
TGTGCCAGCAGTCCAGAAGGACTAGCGGGAGTTGAGCAGTTCTTC
CASSPEGLAGVEQFF
>TRBV7-8|few|NA|TRBJ1-2
TGTGCCAGCAGCGTAACAGCTAACTATGGCTACACCTTC
CASSVTANYGYTF
>TRBV11-2|NA|TRBD2|TRBJ2-5
TGTGCCAGCAGCCCGGACGAGGGACTATCCCAAGAGACCCAGTACTTC
CASSPDEGLSQETQYF
>TRBV12-3/TRBV12-4|NA|NA|TRBJ2-1
TGTGCCAGCAGTTCGGTAAACAATGAGCAGTTCTTC
CASSSVNNEQFF
>TRBV11-3|NA|NA|TRBJ2-1
TGTGCCAGCAGCTTAGACGGTAGCGGCAATGAGCAGTTCTTC
CASSLDGSGNEQFF
>TRBV5-6|NA|TRBD2|TRBJ2-7
TGTGCCAGCAGCGGCTGGGGACTAGTCGACTACGAGCAGTACTTC
CASSGWGLVDYEQYF
>TRBV6-5|NA|NA|TRBJ2-1
TGTGCCAGCAGCCCCAATGCTAACCGGGACTTTGAGCAGTTCTTC
CASSPNANRDFEQFF
>TRBV21-1|few|NA|TRBJ1-4
TGTGCCAGCAGCACCCACAGGGGGGGGAGTGAAAAACTGTTTTTT
CASSTHRGGSEKLFF
>TRBV5-1|NA|TRBD2|TRBJ2-3
TGCGCCAGCGCGAGCGGGAGAGGCACAGATACGCAGTATTTT
CASASGRGTDTQYF
>TRBV2|NA|TRBD2|TRBJ2-4
TGTGCCAGCAGTGAGACTAGCGGGAGGGCGCGAGCCAAAAACATTCAGTACTTC
CASSETSGRARAKNIQYF
>TRBV6-1|NA|TRBD1|TRBJ1-3
TGTGCCAGCAGTGGGGGGACAGGGGAATATCAAAACACCATATATTTT
CASSGGTGEYQNTIYF
>TRBV2|NA|NA|TRBJ2-2
TGTGCCAGCAGACAGGGTTCCGGGGAGCTGTTTTTT
CASRQGSGELFF
>TRBV9|once|NA|TRBJ2-1
TGTGCCAGCAGCGTAAGGAGCTCACTCTACAATGAGCAGTTCTTC
CASSVRSSLYNEQFF
>TRBV4-2|NA|TRBD2|TRBJ2-1
TGTGCCAGCAGCCAAGCACTAGCGCATAGCTCCTACAATGAGCAGTTCTTC
CASSQALAHSSYNEQFF
>TRBV5-1|once|NA|TRBJ1-6
TGCGCCAGCAGCTTGGCCGGCGGCCGATATAATTCACCCCTCCACTTT
CASSLAGGRYNSPLHF
>TRBV5-5|NA|NA|TRBJ1-5
TGTGCCAGCAGCAAAGCAGGATGGAATCAGCCCCAGCATTTT
CASSKAGWNQPQHF
>TRBV7-2|NA|NA|TRBJ1-2
TGTGCCAGCAGCCCAACTGTGGACAGTGATGGCTACACCTTC
CASSPTVDSDGYTF
>TRBV5-1|NA|TRBD2|TRBJ2-7
TGCGCCAGCAGCTTGTCACTAGCGGGAGGGACCTACGAGCAGTACTTC
CASSLSLAGGTYEQYF
>TRBV19|NA|TRBD2|TRBJ2-1
TGTGCCAGTAGTACAGGCGGGAGAGGGATTTACAATGAGCAGTTCTTC
CASSTGGRGIYNEQFF
>TRBV29-1|NA|NA|TRBJ2-5
TGCAGCGTTCTTTATCCGGGTCGCGAGACCCAGTACTTC
CSVLYPGRETQYF
>TRBV19|NA|TRBD2|TRBJ2-3
TGTGCCAGTACCCTTAGCGGGAGATTCGGGGATACGCAGTATTTT
CASTLSGRFGDTQYF